What follows are 19 T cell receptor beta chains derived from one specimen sequenced in a study of PD-L1 blockade in urothelial cancer. Repertoires were generated with immunoSEQ multiplex PCR, while TCRdb's copy carries only in-frame clones and drops some. This table holds 30,000 to 35,000 clones, roughly 84% found once. The input for sequencing was PBMCs, taken around atezolizumab (anti-PD-L1) treatment. These receptor sequences come from a man in his sixties with urothelial cancer.

The chain has TRBV5-1 and TRBJ2-1, with TRBD2 matching over 7 bases. Germline lookup yields CDR1 SGHRS and CDR2 YFSETQ. Trimming at V came to 3 bases and at J to 4 bases, leaving 10 bases not matched to a gene. This CDR3 has 16 amino acids. The CDR3 coding sequence is TGCGCCAGCAGCTATCTAGCCGCGGGAGATTACAATGAGCAGTTCTTC. Translation gives CASSYLAAGDYNEQFF.

The rearrangement links TRBV18 to TRBJ2-7; 8 nucleotides align to TRBD2. Germline V gene data show CDR1 as KGHSH and CDR2 as LQKENI. V trimming: 3 bases; J trimming: 2 bases; junction bases outside the gene matches: 12. The CDR3 is 17 amino acids. CDR3 nucleotides: TGTGCCAGCTCACCGAACGGGATGGGTAGCGGGGCCTACGAGCAGTACTTC. Its translation: CASSPNGMGSGAYEQYF.

The genes are TRBV5-1 and TRBJ2-1, with D possibly being TRBD1 (5 bases). Germline CDR1 and CDR2: SGHRS and YFSETQ. V lost 0 bases and J 3 bases, leaving 7 bases between the germline ends. This CDR3 spans 14 amino acids. The CDR3 is CASSLGQLYNEQFF. The CDR3 region has the DNA TGCGCCAGCAGCTTGGGACAGCTCTACAATGAGCAGTTCTTC.

The chain carries TRBV2 and TRBJ2-5; D gene unclear. CDR3 length equals 14 residues. V lost 7 bases and J lost 0, with 12 bases in between. Germline lookup yields CDR1 SNHLY and CDR2 FYNNEI. CDR3 DNA: TGTGCCAGCATAGAGGTTCTGTACCAAGAGACCCAGTACTTC. This sequence encodes CASIEVLYQETQYF.

The V gene is TRBV28, the J gene TRBJ1-2; 8 bases fit TRBD1. The trim removed 3 bases at V and 5 bases at J, leaving 8 bases unmatched. Germline V gene sequence: CDR1 MDHEN, CDR2 SYDVKM. The CDR3 consists of 15 residues. CDR3 in DNA: TGTGCCAGCAGTTTGACGGACAGGGCAAGGTATGGCTACACCTTC. Its translation: CASSLTDRARYGYTF.

The table lists this clone with a count of one. The rearrangement joins TRBV6-1 to TRBJ2-7, with 8 bases that match TRBD1. V lost 6 bases to trimming and J lost 3 bases; unmatched junction nucleotides: 10. The CDR3 totals 15 residues. Germline V gives CDR1 MNHNS, CDR2 SASEGT. CDR3 DNA: TGTGCCAGCAGGAAGACAGGGGTACTATTCTACGAGCAGTACTTC. Protein product: CASRKTGVLFYEQYF.

The CDR3 is CASSMEPLRGTDTQYF. CDR3 nucleotides: TGTGCCAGTAGTATGGAGCCCTTGCGGGGAACAGATACGCAGTATTTT. The rearrangement links TRBV19 to TRBJ2-3; a possible D gene is TRBD2 (6 bases). Germline V gene data show CDR1 as LNHDA and CDR2 as SQIVND (reference sequence). Trimming removed 3 bases from V and 3 bases from J, with 16 bases in between. This CDR3 has 16 amino acids.

Points on this clone: Other DNA sequences in this specimen translate into the identical CDR3. The chain carries TRBV29-1 and TRBJ1-2, with 10 bases that match TRBD1. Germline V CDR1 and CDR2: SQVTM, ANQGSEA. V dropped 4 bases and J dropped 3; count of bases not matched to a gene: 2. This CDR3 region has 13 residues. CDR3 amino acids: CSVGTGGDYGYTF. The CDR3 DNA sequence: TGCAGCGTTGGGACAGGGGGTGACTATGGCTACACCTTC.

The rearrangement uses TRBV19 and TRBJ1-1; 10 nucleotides align to TRBD1. CDR1 and CDR2 (germline): LNHDA, SQIVND (reference sequence). This CDR3 has 14 residues. Trimming took 7 bases from V and 2 from J; bases not matched to a gene: 4. CDR3 sequence (DNA): TGTGCCAGTATCCTGACAGGGGGCAACACTGAAGCTTTCTTT. Amino acids: CASILTGGNTEAFF.

V is TRBV5-1 and J is TRBJ1-1; tentative D call: TRBD1 (5 bases). Germline V gene sequence: CDR1 SGHRS, CDR2 YFSETQ. The V gene lost 2 bases and the J gene lost 3 bases, with 17 bases spanning the gap. This CDR3 has 16 amino acids. The DNA of the CDR3 is TGCGCCAGCAGCTTCCCAGCAGGGAAGGCCGACACTGAAGCTTTCTTT. Residues: CASSFPAGKADTEAFF.

The chain carries TRBV12-5 and TRBJ2-1, with D perhaps TRBD1 (5 bases). The CDR3 is 15 amino acids. Trimming shortened V by 6 bases and J by 3 bases, and 15 bases separated the two germline ends. From germline, CDR1 is LGHNT and CDR2 FRNRAP. In DNA form, the CDR3 reads TGTGCTAGTGGCATGGGGCCCAGTAACTACAATGAGCAGTTCTTC. This sequence encodes CASGMGPSNYNEQFF.

This chain connects TRBV7-2 to TRBJ2-3; a weak D match, TRBD1 (5 bases). CDR3 size: 15 residues. V lost 1 base to trimming and J lost 4 bases, with 12 bases between them. Germline CDR1 reads SGHTA; CDR2 reads FQGNSA. CDR3 sequence (DNA): TGTGCCAGCAGCTTAGAGGGTCTAGGGGCAGATACGCAGTATTTT. This gives the protein CASSLEGLGADTQYF.

The CDR3 DNA reads TGTGCCAGCAGCCCCCGCGGGGGGGCCGGAGAGACCCAGTACTTC. Translating gives CASSPRGGAGETQYF. The rearrangement joins TRBV7-2 to TRBJ2-5, with TRBD2 matching 9 bases. Germline V CDR1 and CDR2: SGHTA, FQGNSA. The CDR3 extends over 15 amino acids. The J segment lost 4 bases and the V segment lost 5 bases, leaving 8 bases of the junction unmatched.

Only one count was recorded for this clone. The V gene is TRBV6-5, the J gene TRBJ1-2, with TRBD1 matching over 9 bases. Germline-derived CDR1 and CDR2 are MNHEY and SVGAGI. V lost 10 bases to trimming and J lost 3 bases; unmatched junction nucleotides: 12. The CDR3 is 15 residues long. CDR3 sequence: CATRTGVTPDYGYTF. In nucleotides, the CDR3 is TGTGCCACCCGGACAGGGGTTACCCCCGACTATGGCTACACCTTC.

The chain employs TRBV27 and TRBJ2-2, with D unresolved. CDR1 is MNHEY and CDR2 is SMNVEV in the germline V gene (reference sequence). CDR3 length: 12 residues. Trimming left V 7 bases short and J 3 bases short, with 6 bases between. In nucleotides, the CDR3 is TGTGCCAGCAATGACTACACCGGGGAGCTGTTTTTT. It encodes CASNDYTGELFF.

CDR3 in amino acids: CASRPGQQYTGELFF. DNA for the CDR3: TGTGCCAGCAGACCAGGACAGCAATACACCGGGGAGCTGTTTTTT. This rearrangement joins TRBV6-5 to TRBJ2-2; possibly TRBD1 for D (6 bases). This CDR3 spans 15 amino acids. Germline V gives CDR1 MNHEY, CDR2 SVGAGI. Trimming took off 6 bases at V and 3 bases at J, with 14 bases between the two ends.

The chain links TRBV5-1 to TRBJ2-1, with D perhaps matching TRBD1 (7 bases). V shed 2 bases and J shed 3 bases, with 12 bases lying between them. The CDR3 totals 15 residues. Looked up from germline, CDR1 is SGHRS and CDR2 is YFSETQ. DNA of the CDR3: TGCGCCAGCAGCTTTGGAGGGGGCTTCTACAATGAGCAGTTCTTC. Its translation is CASSFGGGFYNEQFF.

This chain joins TRBV7-2 and TRBJ2-2; 7 nucleotides line up with TRBD1. V shed 3 bases and J 1 base; nucleotides not matched to a gene: 2. Germline V CDR1 and CDR2: SGHTA, FQGNSA. There are 15 residues in the CDR3. The DNA of the CDR3 is TGTGCCAGCAGCTTGGACAGGCGGAACACCGGGGAGCTGTTTTTT. It codes for CASSLDRRNTGELFF.

J is TRBJ1-1 and V is TRBV6-1, with 8 bases lining up with TRBD1. The CDR3 contains 14 residues. The germline gives CDR1 MNHNS, CDR2 SASEGT. V lost 6 bases to trimming and J lost 4 bases; unmatched junction nucleotides: 7. The CDR3 protein is CASRSRGRGTEAFF. For the CDR3, the DNA is TGTGCCAGCAGGAGCAGGGGGCGCGGCACTGAAGCTTTCTTT.